This TCR beta chain emerged from a study of blood T cells in healthy people across ages. Sample-barcoded 5' priming and a J-beta primer mix drove a second PCR of 7 to 11 cycles. MiXCR was run by TCRdb on the 5' RACE reads, yielding one entry per CDR3 protein. The sample records about 930,000 distinct CDR3 sequences, 25% to 30% being singletons. Isolating PBMCs gave at least 6 million of these cells per sample. This clonotype has at least ten counts. The same data also contributed to another study, on T cells of mothers and their children.

Sequencing was carried out using blood. The receptor was isolated from a woman in her forties in good health.

The CDR3 reads CASSVGVGYEQYF. Here the CDR3 DNA reads TGTGCCAGCAGCGTAGGAGTGGGCTACGAGCAGTACTTC. The chain has TRBV9 and TRBJ2-7; D gene uncertain. Trimming removed 0 bases from V and 3 bases from J, with 7 bases in between. CDR3 length: 13 amino acids. CDR1 is SGDLS, CDR2 YYNGEE, per germline. Complete variable domain (other parts from reference TRBV9 and TRBJ2-7): DSGVTQTPKHLITATGQRVTLRCSPRSGDLSVYWYQQSLDQGLQFLIQYYNGEERAKGNILERFSAQQFPDLHSELNLSSLELGDSALYFCASSVGVGYEQYFGPGTRLTVT.